One sample yielded the 13 T cell receptor beta chains listed below, sequenced in a study of cytomegalovirus exposure and HLA in healthy donors. PCR was performed using 60 Vbeta and 13 Jbeta primers. Measured with immunoSEQ multiplex PCR; TCRdb has only the in-frame clones, and not every one. In the table there are 150,000 to 200,000 clones, approximately 82% of which are singletons. The material sequenced was PBMCs. Every receptor here comes from a woman under 30 in good health and CMV-seronegative.

V is TRBV25-1 and J is TRBJ1-6; no clear D. V lost 0 bases to trimming and J lost 9 bases, with 9 bases between them. Germline CDR1 and CDR2: MGHDK and SYGVNS. The length of the CDR3 is 14 residues. The CDR3 DNA is TGTGCCAGCAGTGAATATGAGGTTCTTTCACCCCTCCACTTT. Translated, it gives CASSEYEVLSPLHF.

The V call is TRBV15, the J call TRBJ1-2; a possible D gene is TRBD1 (5 bases). The V gene lost 0 bases and the J gene lost 5 bases, with 7 bases spanning the gap. The CDR3 is made up of 13 amino acids. CDR1 is LNHNV and CDR2 is YYDKDF in the germline V gene (reference sequence). This chain's CDR3 is CATSREQGYGYTF. In DNA form, the CDR3 reads TGTGCCACCAGCAGAGAGCAGGGATATGGCTACACCTTC.

The table lists this clone with a few counts. The rearrangement links TRBV6-1 to TRBJ1-1, with 7 bases fitting TRBD1. The germline gives CDR1 MNHNS, CDR2 SASEGT. V shed 4 bases and J 7 bases; nucleotides not matched to a gene: 15. This CDR3 region has 16 residues. The CDR3 protein is CASSGWTGPAGIEAFF. As DNA, the CDR3 is TGTGCCAGCAGTGGGTGGACAGGCCCCGCCGGAATTGAAGCTTTCTTT.

The rearrangement joins TRBV7-9 to TRBJ1-5, with D perhaps matching TRBD1 (5 bases). CDR1 SEHNR and CDR2 FQNEAQ come from the germline V gene (reference sequence). V lost 5 bases and J 5 bases, leaving 19 bases between the germline ends. This CDR3 has 16 residues. The CDR3 DNA reads as TGTGCCAGCAGCCACCGGAATCAGGGTTGGGATCAGCCCCAGCATTTT. Its translation is CASSHRNQGWDQPQHF.

V usage is TRBV28 and J usage is TRBJ2-1, with D possibly matching TRBD1 (5 bases). The CDR3 length is 18 residues. Germline loops: CDR1 MDHEN, CDR2 SYDVKM. The V and J ends lost 5 bases and 4 bases respectively, with 24 bases between them. The CDR3 is CASSPERGASFFYNEQFF. The CDR3 DNA reads TGTGCCAGCAGTCCCGAGCGTGGGGCGTCCTTTTTTTACAATGAGCAGTTCTTC.

This clone showed up just once. An end of the junction differs from the germline gene, which may be a read error. The same CDR3 also results from other DNA sequences found in this sample. The chain has TRBV2 and TRBJ2-3; 7 nucleotides match TRBD1. Germline V gene sequence: CDR1 SNHLY, CDR2 FYNNEI. This CDR3 region has 16 residues. The CDR3 loop is CASSALDRVKADTQYF. The CDR3 region has the DNA TGTGCCAGCAGTGCCCTTGACAGGGTGAAAGCAGATACCCAGTATTTT.

The CDR3 reads CSVEGQGNYGYTF. CDR3 sequence (DNA): TGCAGCGTTGAGGGACAGGGTAACTATGGCTACACCTTC. The chain couples TRBV29-1 to TRBJ1-2; 9 nucleotides line up with TRBD1. V lost 3 bases and J lost 1; bases outside the gene matches: 0. The CDR3 runs 13 residues. Germline V CDR1 and CDR2: SQVTM, ANQGSEA.

This rearrangement joins TRBV2 to TRBJ1-5, with 8 bases identical to TRBD1. The junction had 8 bases not matched to a gene; V was cut back by 4 bases and J by 6 bases. CDR1 SNHLY and CDR2 FYNNEI come from the germline V gene. The length of the CDR3 is 15 residues. The CDR3 DNA is TGTGCCAGCAGTGGGAACAGGGGGGGCATTCAGCCCCAGCATTTT. Translation gives CASSGNRGGIQPQHF.

V is TRBV5-6 and J is TRBJ2-7, with TRBD1 matching over 9 bases. This CDR3 is built from 16 residues. The V segment lost 0 bases and the J segment 7 bases; nucleotides outside the gene matches: 11. CDR1 and CDR2 (germline): SGHDT, YYEEEE. The CDR3 here is CASSLDGTGPIWEQYF. Here the CDR3 DNA reads TGTGCCAGCAGCTTGGATGGGACAGGGCCCATTTGGGAGCAGTACTTC. The entire variable domain, with the rest obtained from reference TRBV5-6 and TRBJ2-7, is as follows: DAGVTQSPTHLIKTRGQQVTLRCSPKSGHDTVSWYQQALGQGPQFIFQYYEEEERQRGNFPDRFSGHQFPNYSSELNVNALLLGDSALYLCASSLDGTGPIWEQYFGPGTRLTVT.

This chain connects TRBV7-9 to TRBJ2-2; TRBD1 might be the D (6 bases). This CDR3 contains 14 residues. Germline loops: CDR1 SEHNR, CDR2 FQNEAQ (reference sequence). V gave up 5 bases and J gave up 7 bases, with 14 bases separating them. CDR3 DNA: TGTGCCAGCAGCATACCACAGGGAGACGGGGAGCTGTTTTTT. This sequence encodes CASSIPQGDGELFF.

This clone was found once. Written as DNA, the CDR3 is TGTGCCAGCAGCGTTAATCAGCCCCAGCATTTT. Protein: CASSVNQPQHF. The gene calls are TRBV2 and TRBJ1-5; no definite D call. The length of the CDR3 is 11 residues. V shed 6 bases and J shed 4 bases, with 4 bases lying between them. CDR1 is SNHLY, CDR2 FYNNEI, per germline.

The sample holds one count of this clone. This chain connects TRBV6-5 to TRBJ2-1; D possibly corresponds to TRBD1 (6 bases). Germline-derived CDR1 and CDR2 are MNHEY and SVGAGI. The V end was cut by 4 bases, the J end by 2 bases, with 15 bases between. This CDR3 has 16 residues. The CDR3 loop reads CASSSYREGAYNEQFF. CDR3 sequence (DNA): TGTGCCAGCAGTTCTTACAGGGAAGGGGCCTACAATGAGCAGTTCTTC.

The V and J genes are TRBV27 and TRBJ2-7; TRBD2 matches at 13 bases. Germline V gene data show CDR1 as MNHEY and CDR2 as SMNVEV (reference sequence). The CDR3 contains 16 residues. The V segment lost 4 bases and the J segment 1 base; nucleotides outside the gene matches: 4. DNA of the CDR3: TGTGCCAGCAGTTCCTGGACTAGCGGGAGTTCCTACGAGCAGTACTTC. Its translation is CASSSWTSGSSYEQYF.